The T cell receptor (beta chain) described here comes from a study of cytomegalovirus exposure and HLA in healthy donors. Study details: Approximately 180 million T cells yielded some 100 million unique TCR beta sequences, as an earlier analysis found.

Concerning this clone: The antigen remains unidentified.

CDR1 is KGHSH and CDR2 is LQKENI in the germline V gene. This CDR3 is 15 amino acids long. J lost 0 bases, V lost 3 bases, and 4 bases had no gene match. The PCR employed 60 Vbeta primers together with 13 Jbeta primers. The method was immunoSEQ multiplex PCR; TCRdb's version includes in-frame clones alone and lacks a portion of them. The repertoire holds approximately 110,000 clones, with 78% as singletons. Study results and caveats: Three chains linked to CMV were shown in vitro to be specific for CMV antigens.

The sequence was collected from a man aged 40-49 years in good health and CMV-seronegative. J is TRBJ1-1 and V is TRBV18; 7 bases agree with TRBD1. Sample: PBMCs. The CDR3: CASSPGTVMNTEAFF. CDR3 bases: TGTGCCAGCTCACCGGGGACAGTCATGAACACTGAAGCTTTCTTT.